The 8 T cell receptor beta chains reported below all come from one sample, sequenced in a study of T-cell reconstitution after alpha-beta-depleted transplantation in children. Preparation of the TCRbeta library was carried out with unique molecular identifiers. TCRdb ran MiXCR on the PCR reads and lists one entry per CDR3 protein. The profile covers approximately 31,000 distinct CDR3 sequences, with roughly 6.7% appearing a single time and over 25% taken by the ten largest. These receptors are not linked to any known antigen. Overall study findings and caveats: Several hundred expanded graft clones reportedly gave rise to the alpha-beta T cells present about two months after transplant.

This material consisted of peripheral blood, taken 60 days after TCRalphabeta/CD19-depleted stem cell transplant. These receptor sequences come from a child in the first two years of life who had a stem cell transplant for acute myeloid leukemia, so the T cells may come from the graft donor.

The CDR3 bases are TGTGCCAGCAGCCTTAGACTAGCGGTTTCCTACAATGAGCAGTTCTTC. This gives the protein CASSLRLAVSYNEQFF. The rearrangement uses TRBV3-1 and TRBJ2-1; 9 bases are a match to TRBD2. Germline CDR1 reads LGHDT; CDR2 reads YNNKEL (reference sequence). This CDR3 region has 16 residues. V lost 4 bases to trimming and J lost 1 base; unmatched junction nucleotides: 5.

This clonotype occurred many times. The chain combines TRBV7-9 with TRBJ2-7; 10 bases are shared with TRBD2. J was trimmed by 3 bases and V by 5 bases; bases with no gene match: 10. The CDR3 consists of 16 residues. Germline V CDR1 and CDR2: SEHNR, FQNEAQ (reference sequence). The CDR3 protein is CASSPSGTSDRYEQYF. The CDR3 coding sequence is TGTGCCAGCAGCCCGTCCGGGACTAGCGACCGCTACGAGCAGTACTTC. Based on the CDR3 plus reference TRBV7-9 and TRBJ2-7, the full variable domain is DTGVSQNPRHKITKRGQNVTFRCDPISEHNRLYWYRQTLGQGPEFLTYFQNEAQLEKSRLLSDRFSAERPKGSFSTLEIQRTEQGDSAMYLCASSPSGTSDRYEQYFGPGTRLTVT.

In regard to this clonotype: A much larger clonotype is one base distant, so this may be a read error. The chain links TRBV6-6 to TRBJ2-7, with D unclear. This CDR3 is built from 11 residues. Germline V gene lookup returns CDR1 MNHNY and CDR2 SVGAGI (reference sequence). Trimming took 8 bases from V and 6 from J, leaving 11 bases between them. CDR3 sequence: CASRPAAEQYF. Here the CDR3 DNA reads TGTGCCAGCCGTCCTGCCGCCGAGCAGTACTTC.

This clonotype came up many times. The rearrangement links TRBV10-2 to TRBJ2-7, with 8 nucleotides matching TRBD1. The CDR3 is 14 residues long. Trimming at V came to 6 bases and at J to 3 bases, leaving 7 bases not matched to a gene. CDR1 is WSHSY and CDR2 is SAAADI in the germline V gene. This CDR3 reads CASSYRTGSYEQYF. In DNA form, the CDR3 reads TGCGCCAGCAGCTATCGGACAGGGAGCTACGAGCAGTACTTC.

This clonotype was counted ten times or more. Since no conserved phenylalanine or tryptophan closes the CDR3, a read error is the likely cause. No DNA is shown, since the ends of the CDR3 on it are uncertain; the CDR3 is the one TCRdb lists. The rearrangement uses TRBV7-9 and TRBJ2-5; the table's TRBD2 call for D was not verified on the DNA. Germline assignment: CDR1 SEHNR and CDR2 FQNEAQ (reference sequence). The CDR3 spans 11 amino acids, including both terminal residues. This CDR3 is CASSLGTNYSL.

This clonotype showed up just a few times. The chain joins TRBV7-8 to TRBJ2-7; the D gene is possibly TRBD1 (6 bases). V was cut by 5 bases and J by 9 bases, with 23 bases left in between. Germline CDR1 is SGHVS and CDR2 is FQNEAQ. The CDR3 is 15 amino acids. For the CDR3, the DNA is TGTGCCAGCAGCCCACCTCAGGGGAGACCTAGAGGGCAGTACTTC. Translating it yields CASSPPQGRPRGQYF.

The rearrangement joins TRBV7-2 to TRBJ1-2, with D unclear. The CDR3 is made up of 12 amino acids. V was cut by 2 bases and J by 7 bases, with 8 bases left in between. Germline V lookup: CDR1 SGHTA, CDR2 FQGNSA. The CDR3 DNA follows: TGTGCCAGCAGCTTATACAGATCTGGCTACACCTTC. Translated: CASSLYRSGYTF.

This rearrangement joins TRBV5-1 to TRBJ1-1; D might be TRBD1 (6 bases). CDR1 is SGHRS, CDR2 YFSETQ, per germline. This CDR3 has 15 amino acids. With 0 bases removed from V and 0 bases from J, the gap between germline ends came to 9 bases. The CDR3 DNA reads as TGCGCCAGCAGCTTGGCACAGGGTCTGAACACTGAAGCTTTCTTT. Amino acid sequence: CASSLAQGLNTEAFF.